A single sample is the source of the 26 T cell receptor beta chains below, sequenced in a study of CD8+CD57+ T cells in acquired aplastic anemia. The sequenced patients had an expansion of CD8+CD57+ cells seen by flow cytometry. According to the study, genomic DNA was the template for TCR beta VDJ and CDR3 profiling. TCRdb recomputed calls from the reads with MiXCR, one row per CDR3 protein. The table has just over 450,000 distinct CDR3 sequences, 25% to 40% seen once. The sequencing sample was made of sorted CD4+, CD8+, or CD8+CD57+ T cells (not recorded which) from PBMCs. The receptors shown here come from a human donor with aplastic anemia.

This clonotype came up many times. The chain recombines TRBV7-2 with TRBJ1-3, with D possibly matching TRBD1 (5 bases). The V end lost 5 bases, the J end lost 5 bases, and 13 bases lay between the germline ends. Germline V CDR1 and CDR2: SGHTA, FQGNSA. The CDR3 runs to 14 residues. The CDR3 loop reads CASSADSLRNTIYF. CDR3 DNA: TGTGCCAGCAGCGCAGACAGTCTTCGAAACACCATATATTTT.

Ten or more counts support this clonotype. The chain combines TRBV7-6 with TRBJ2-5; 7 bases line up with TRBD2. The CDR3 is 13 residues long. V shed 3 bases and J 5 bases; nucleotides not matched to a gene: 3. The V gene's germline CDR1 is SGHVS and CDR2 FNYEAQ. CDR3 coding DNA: TGTGCCAGCAGCTTTGCGCGGGAGGAGACCCAGTACTTC. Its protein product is CASSFAREETQYF.

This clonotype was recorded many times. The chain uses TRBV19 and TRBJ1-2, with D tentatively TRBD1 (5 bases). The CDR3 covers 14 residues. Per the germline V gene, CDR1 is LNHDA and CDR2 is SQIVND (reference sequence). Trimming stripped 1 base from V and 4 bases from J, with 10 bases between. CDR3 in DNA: TGTGCCAGTAGTATAGCTCGGCAGGGCTATGGCTACACCTTC. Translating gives CASSIARQGYGYTF. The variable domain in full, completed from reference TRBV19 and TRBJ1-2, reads DGGITQSPKYLFRKEGQNVTLSCEQNLNHDAMYWYRQDPGQGLRLIYYSQIVNDFQKGDIAEGYSVSREKKESFPLTVTSAQKNPTAFYLCASSIARQGYGYTFGSGTRLTVV.

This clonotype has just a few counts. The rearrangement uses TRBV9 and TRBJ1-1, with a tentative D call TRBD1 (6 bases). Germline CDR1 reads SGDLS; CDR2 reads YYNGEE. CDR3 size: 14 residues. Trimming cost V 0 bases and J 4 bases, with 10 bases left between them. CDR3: CASSVVGGVTEAFF. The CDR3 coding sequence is TGTGCCAGCAGCGTAGTGGGGGGCGTCACTGAAGCTTTCTTT.

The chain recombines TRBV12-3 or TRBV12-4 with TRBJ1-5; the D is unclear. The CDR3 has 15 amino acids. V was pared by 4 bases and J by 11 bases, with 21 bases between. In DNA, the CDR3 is TGTGCCAGCAGTTCACGTTCATCCGTCCCGGTTGCCCAGCATTTT. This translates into CASSSRSSVPVAQHF.

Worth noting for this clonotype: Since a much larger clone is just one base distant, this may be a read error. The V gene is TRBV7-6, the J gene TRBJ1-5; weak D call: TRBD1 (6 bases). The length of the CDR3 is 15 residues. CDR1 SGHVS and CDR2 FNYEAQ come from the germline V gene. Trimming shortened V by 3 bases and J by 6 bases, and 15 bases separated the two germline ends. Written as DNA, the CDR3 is TGTGCCAGCAGCTTCGCTGCAAGGGGGGTTCAGCCCCAGCATTTT. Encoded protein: CASSFAARGVQPQHF.

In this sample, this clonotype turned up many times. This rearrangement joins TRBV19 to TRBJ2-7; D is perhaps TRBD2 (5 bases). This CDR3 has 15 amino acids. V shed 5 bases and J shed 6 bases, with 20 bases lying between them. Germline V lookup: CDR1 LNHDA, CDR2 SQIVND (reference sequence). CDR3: CASSPVGGRGREQYF. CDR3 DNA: TGTGCCAGTAGTCCGGTCGGAGGACGAGGACGCGAGCAGTACTTC.

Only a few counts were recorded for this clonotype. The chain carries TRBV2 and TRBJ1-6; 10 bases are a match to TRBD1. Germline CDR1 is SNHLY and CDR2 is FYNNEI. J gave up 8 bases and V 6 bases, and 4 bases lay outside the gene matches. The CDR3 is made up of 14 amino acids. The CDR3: CASSRDRGYSPLHF. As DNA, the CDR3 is TGTGCCAGCAGCCGGGACAGGGGTTATTCACCCCTCCACTTT.

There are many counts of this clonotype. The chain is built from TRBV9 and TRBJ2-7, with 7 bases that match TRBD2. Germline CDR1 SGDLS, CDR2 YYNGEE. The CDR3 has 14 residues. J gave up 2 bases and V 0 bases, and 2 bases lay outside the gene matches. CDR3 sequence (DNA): TGTGCCAGCAGCGTAGGGGCGGGAGCCTACGAGCAGTACTTC. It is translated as CASSVGAGAYEQYF.

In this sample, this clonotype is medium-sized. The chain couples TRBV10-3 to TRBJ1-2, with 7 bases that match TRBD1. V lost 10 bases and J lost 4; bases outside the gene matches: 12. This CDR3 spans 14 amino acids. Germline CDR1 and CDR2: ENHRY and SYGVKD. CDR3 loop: CASSPQTGVYGYTF. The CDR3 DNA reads TGTGCCAGTAGTCCCCAAACAGGGGTCTATGGCTACACCTTC.

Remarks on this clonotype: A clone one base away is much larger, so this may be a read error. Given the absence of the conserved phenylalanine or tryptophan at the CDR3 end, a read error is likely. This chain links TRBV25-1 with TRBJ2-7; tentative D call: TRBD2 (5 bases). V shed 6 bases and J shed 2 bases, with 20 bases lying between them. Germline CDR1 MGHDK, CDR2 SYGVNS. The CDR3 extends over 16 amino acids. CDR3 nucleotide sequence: TGTGCCAGCAGCTTAGGCCGAGTGAGGGCGGCCTACGAGCAGTACTGC. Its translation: CASSLGRVRAAYEQYC.

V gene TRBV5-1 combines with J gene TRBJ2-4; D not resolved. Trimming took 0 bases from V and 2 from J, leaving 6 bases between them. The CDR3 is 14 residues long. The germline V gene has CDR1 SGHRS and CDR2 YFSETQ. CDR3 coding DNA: TGCGCCAGCAGCTTGGAGGGTCCCAAAAACATTCAGTACTTC. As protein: CASSLEGPKNIQYF. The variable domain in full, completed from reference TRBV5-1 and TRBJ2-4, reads KAGVTQTPRYLIKTRGQQVTLSCSPISGHRSVSWYQQTPGQGLQFLFEYFSETQRNKGNFPGRFSGRQFSNSRSEMNVSTLELGDSALYLCASSLEGPKNIQYFGAGTRLSVL.

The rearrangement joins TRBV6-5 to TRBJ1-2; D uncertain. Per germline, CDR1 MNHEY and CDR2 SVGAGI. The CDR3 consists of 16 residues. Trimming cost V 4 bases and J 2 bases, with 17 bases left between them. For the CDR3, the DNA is TGTGCCAGCAGTTTGTCTGGAAGGGAATCCAACTATGGCTACACCTTC. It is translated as CASSLSGRESNYGYTF.

CDR3 region: CASSLESGLAAGELFF. CDR3 in DNA: TGTGCCAGCAGCTTAGAATCGGGACTAGCGGCCGGGGAGCTGTTTTTT. The chain uses TRBV11-2 and TRBJ2-2; 11 bases line up with TRBD2. Germline CDR1 and CDR2: SGHAT and FQNNGV. After removal of 0 bases from V and 6 bases from J, the junction contained 3 bases not matched to a gene. The CDR3 consists of 16 residues.

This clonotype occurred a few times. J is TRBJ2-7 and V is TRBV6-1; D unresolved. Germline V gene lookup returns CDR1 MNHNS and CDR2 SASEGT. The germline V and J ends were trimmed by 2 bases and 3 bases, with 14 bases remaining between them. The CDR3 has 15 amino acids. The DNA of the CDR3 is TGTGCCAGCAGTGAATCAGCTCAAACCTACTACGAGCAGTACTTC. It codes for CASSESAQTYYEQYF.

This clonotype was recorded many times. For the CDR3, the DNA is TGTGCCATCAGTGAGATGGACAGGGCGAACTATGGCTACACCTTC. Its protein is CAISEMDRANYGYTF. This chain links TRBV10-3 with TRBJ1-2, with 8 bases matching TRBD1. CDR1 and CDR2 (germline): ENHRY, SYGVKD. The CDR3 runs 15 residues. V dropped 2 bases and J dropped 2; count of bases not matched to a gene: 4.

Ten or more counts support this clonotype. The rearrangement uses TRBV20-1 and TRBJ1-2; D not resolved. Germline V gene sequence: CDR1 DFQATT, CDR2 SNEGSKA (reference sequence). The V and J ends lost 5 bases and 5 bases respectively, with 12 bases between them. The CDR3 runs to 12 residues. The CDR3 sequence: CSAPSSRYGYTF. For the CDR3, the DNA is TGCAGTGCTCCTTCGAGCCGGTATGGCTACACCTTC.

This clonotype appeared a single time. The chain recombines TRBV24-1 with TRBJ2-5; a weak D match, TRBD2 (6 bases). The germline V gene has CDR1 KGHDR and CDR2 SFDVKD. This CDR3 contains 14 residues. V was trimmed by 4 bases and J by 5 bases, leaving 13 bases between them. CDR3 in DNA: TGTGCCACCAGTGACCCGACTAGTTGGGAGACCCAGTACTTC. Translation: CATSDPTSWETQYF.

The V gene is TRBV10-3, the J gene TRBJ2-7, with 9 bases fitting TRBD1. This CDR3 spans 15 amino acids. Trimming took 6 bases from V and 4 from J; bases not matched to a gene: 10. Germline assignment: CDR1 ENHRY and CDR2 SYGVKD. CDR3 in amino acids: CAISVSGTGFYEQYF. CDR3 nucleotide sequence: TGTGCCATCAGCGTCTCCGGGACAGGGTTTTACGAGCAGTACTTC.

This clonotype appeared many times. CDR3 sequence reads: CSARDITSPDTQYF. The CDR3 nucleotides read TGCAGTGCTAGAGATATAACTAGCCCAGATACGCAGTATTTT. The chain combines TRBV20-1 with TRBJ2-3, with D possibly TRBD2 on 6 matching bases. V was cut by 0 bases and J by 4 bases, with 11 bases left in between. CDR1 is DFQATT and CDR2 is SNEGSKA in the germline V gene (reference sequence). The CDR3 extends over 14 amino acids.

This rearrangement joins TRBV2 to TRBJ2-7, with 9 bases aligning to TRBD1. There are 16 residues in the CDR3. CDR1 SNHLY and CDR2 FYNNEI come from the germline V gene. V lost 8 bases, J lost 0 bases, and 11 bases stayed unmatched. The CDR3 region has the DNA TGTGCCAGCGAGGGGGTGGACAGGGGCGACTCCTACGAGCAGTACTTC. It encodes CASEGVDRGDSYEQYF.

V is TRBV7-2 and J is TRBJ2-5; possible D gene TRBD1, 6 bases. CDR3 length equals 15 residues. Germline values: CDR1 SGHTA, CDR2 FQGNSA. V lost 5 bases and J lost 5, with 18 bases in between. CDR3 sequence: CASSRGPSQGETQYF. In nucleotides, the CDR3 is TGTGCCAGCAGCCGGGGTCCGTCCCAGGGGGAGACCCAGTACTTC. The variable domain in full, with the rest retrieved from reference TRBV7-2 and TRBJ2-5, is GAGVSQSPSNKVTEKGKDVELRCDPISGHTALYWYRQSLGQGLEFLIYFQGNSAPDKSGLPSDRFSAERTGGSVSTLTIQRTQQEDSAVYLCASSRGPSQGETQYFGPGTRLLVL.

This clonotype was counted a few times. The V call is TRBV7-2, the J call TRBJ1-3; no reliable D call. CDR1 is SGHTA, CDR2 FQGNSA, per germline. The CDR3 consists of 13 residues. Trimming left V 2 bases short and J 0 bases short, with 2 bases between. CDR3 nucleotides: TGTGCCAGCAGCTTATTCTCTGGAAACACCATATATTTT. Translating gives CASSLFSGNTIYF.

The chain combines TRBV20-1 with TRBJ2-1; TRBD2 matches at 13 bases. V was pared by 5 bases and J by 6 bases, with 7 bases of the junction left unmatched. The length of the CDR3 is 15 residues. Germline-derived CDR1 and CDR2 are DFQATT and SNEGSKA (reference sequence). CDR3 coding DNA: TGCAGTGCTGCCCGGACTAGCGGGAGAATCAATGAGCAGTTCTTC. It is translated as CSAARTSGRINEQFF.

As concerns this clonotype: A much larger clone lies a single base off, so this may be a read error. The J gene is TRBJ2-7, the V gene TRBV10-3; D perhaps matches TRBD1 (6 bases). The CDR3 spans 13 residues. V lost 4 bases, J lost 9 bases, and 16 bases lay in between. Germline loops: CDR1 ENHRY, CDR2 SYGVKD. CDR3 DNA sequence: TGTGCCATCAGTGGAACAGGGTACACTTGGCAGTACTTC. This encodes CAISGTGYTWQYF.

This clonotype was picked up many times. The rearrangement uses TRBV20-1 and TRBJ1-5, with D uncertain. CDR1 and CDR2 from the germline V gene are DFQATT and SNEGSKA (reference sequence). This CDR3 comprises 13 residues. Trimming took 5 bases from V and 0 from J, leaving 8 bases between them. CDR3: CSAHENSNQPQHF. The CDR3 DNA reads TGCAGTGCTCACGAAAATAGCAATCAGCCCCAGCATTTT.